This passage covers 17 T cell receptor beta chains from one sample sequenced in a study of regulatory T cells in long-lasting Graves disease (dated by TCRdb to about 2021). This sample's time point label indicates: newly diagnosed GD, antithyroid drugs for less than 3 months. For both TCR sequencing and RNA sequencing, RNA was extracted from PBMCs using TRIzol. The library was made by multiplex PCR. For sequencing, an Illumina HiSeq 4000 was employed. iRepertoire HTBI primers and Arm-PCR amplification of CDR3 regions were used to construct TCR beta libraries. TCRdb trimmed the raw reads at Q25, called clones with MiXCR and kept productive beta chains. Entries are consolidated by CDR3 protein sequence, retaining the most common genes and DNA. This sample gives 350,000 to 500,000 distinct CDR3 sequences in total; about a sixth of them show up just once. The ten top clones hold roughly 23% of the sample.

These data are also associated with another study on T cells in Graves' hyperthyroidism and ophthalmopathy.

The sample consisted of peripheral blood mononuclear cells (PBMCs), taken at new diagnosis, from a patient treated with antithyroid drugs. The receptors were gathered from a woman between 18 and 29 years old with Graves disease. Donor details come from another sample of the same person, matched by shared clones.

The chain employs TRBV10-2 and TRBJ1-2, with D perhaps matching TRBD1 (6 bases). The germline CDR1 and CDR2 sequences are WSHSY and SAAADI. Trimming shortened V by 8 bases and J by 3 bases, and 10 bases separated the two germline ends. This CDR3 is built from 12 residues. The CDR3 is CASEDRDYGYTF. The CDR3 DNA follows: TGCGCCAGCGAGGACAGAGACTATGGCTACACCTTC.

This clonotype was seen many times. V and J are TRBV11-1 and TRBJ2-5, with no clear D. The CDR3 is made up of 11 amino acids. Trimming pared 5 bases from V and 4 bases from J, leaving 5 bases between. Germline lookup yields CDR1 SGHAT and CDR2 FQDESV (reference sequence). Here the CDR3 reads CASSRIETQYF. The CDR3 DNA is TGTGCCAGCAGCCGAATAGAGACCCAGTACTTC.

This clonotype has at least ten counts. The rearrangement joins TRBV12-3 or TRBV12-4 to TRBJ2-3, with D possibly TRBD2 on 6 matching bases. Trimming cost V 3 bases and J 2 bases, with 12 bases left between them. This CDR3 has 15 residues. CDR3 in DNA: TGTGCCAGCAGTTTTTTCGGGAGAACCACAGATACGCAGTATTTT. It specifies CASSFFGRTTDTQYF.

This clonotype was picked up many times. CDR3 sequence reads: CASSLTSKGTLGTQYF. The CDR3 coding sequence is TGTGCCAGCAGTCTGACTAGTAAGGGGACTCTGGGTACGCAGTATTTT. This chain connects TRBV28 to TRBJ2-3; the D gene is possibly TRBD2 (6 bases). CDR3 length equals 16 residues. The germline V gene encodes CDR1 MDHEN and CDR2 SYDVKM. V shed 5 bases and J shed 8 bases, with 23 bases lying between them.

This clonotype was found many times. One end of the junction does not line up with germline, which may come from a read error. CDR3 in DNA: TGTGCCAGCAGCTTAGGACTAGCGGGAATCTCCTACGAGCAGTACTTC. Protein product: CASSLGLAGISYEQYF. The V and J genes are TRBV5-1 and TRBJ2-7, with TRBD2 identical over 12 bases. There are 16 residues in the CDR3. CDR1 SGHRS and CDR2 YFSETQ come from the germline V gene.

This clonotype was picked up a small number of times. V and J are TRBV5-4 and TRBJ2-1, with 9 bases that match TRBD1. With 2 bases clipped from V and 6 bases from J, the junction kept 9 bases outside the gene matches. The CDR3 runs to 16 residues. Germline V gene sequence: CDR1 SGHNT, CDR2 YYREEE (reference sequence). Written as DNA, the CDR3 is TGTGCCAGCAGCTTTTGGAAGGACAGGGGAGGCAATGAGCAGTTCTTC. This sequence encodes CASSFWKDRGGNEQFF.

This clonotype came up many times. V gene TRBV20-1 combines with J gene TRBJ2-1, with D maybe TRBD2 (5 bases). The CDR3 is made up of 11 amino acids. V was clipped by 7 bases and J by 8 bases, with 12 bases between them. Per the germline V gene, CDR1 is DFQATT and CDR2 is SNEGSKA (reference sequence). The CDR3 nucleotides are TGCAGTGAAAGTAGCGTGGATGAGCAGTTCTTC. Amino acids: CSESSVDEQFF.

This chain joins TRBV5-1 and TRBJ2-3; TRBD2 is a possible D gene (7 bases). V was clipped by 5 bases and J by 1 base, with 17 bases between them. Germline V lookup: CDR1 SGHRS, CDR2 YFSETQ. CDR3 length equals 16 residues. The CDR3 protein is CASRLGRGAGTDTQYF. CDR3 nucleotides: TGCGCCAGCAGACTTGGCCGGGGGGCTGGCACAGATACGCAGTATTTT. Supplemented by reference TRBV5-1 and TRBJ2-3, the full variable domain reads KAGVTQTPRYLIKTRGQQVTLSCSPISGHRSVSWYQQTPGQGLQFLFEYFSETQRNKGNFPGRFSGRQFSNSRSEMNVSTLELGDSALYLCASRLGRGAGTDTQYFGPGTRLTVL.

This clonotype was seen many times. The chain links TRBV28 to TRBJ2-7; the match to TRBD2 covers 16 bases. V lost 6 bases to trimming and J lost 4 bases; unmatched junction nucleotides: 3. Looked up from germline, CDR1 is MDHEN and CDR2 is SYDVKM. CDR3 length: 15 residues. The CDR3 loop reads CASSTGLAGGYEQYF. In nucleotides, the CDR3 is TGTGCCAGCAGCACGGGACTAGCGGGGGGGTACGAGCAGTACTTC.

This clonotype was seen a few times. The chain is built from TRBV7-2 and TRBJ2-7, with TRBD2 identical over 9 bases. Germline V gene data show CDR1 as SGHTA and CDR2 as FQGNSA. Germline trimming cut 0 bases from V and 3 bases from J; bases unmatched to any gene: 6. This CDR3 region has 16 residues. CDR3 sequence: CASSLASTSGNYEQYF. CDR3 DNA sequence: TGTGCCAGCAGCTTAGCTTCGACTAGCGGAAACTACGAGCAGTACTTC.

The table lists this clonotype with many counts. The genes are TRBV6-7 and TRBJ2-5, with D perhaps matching TRBD2 (5 bases). TRBV6-7 belongs to the ORF category, with a function that is uncertain. This CDR3 spans 16 amino acids. V was trimmed by 5 bases and J by 0 bases, leaving 16 bases between them. The CDR3 bases are TGTGCCAGCAGTGCATTCGAGAGAGGGTACCAAGAGACCCAGTACTTC. It codes for CASSAFERGYQETQYF.

This clonotype was seen a single time. This rearrangement joins TRBV7-2 to TRBJ2-1; D gene ambiguous. The J call is in doubt because the DNA end fits TRBJ2-3 better. The CDR3 runs 14 residues. Germline CDR1 reads SGHTA; CDR2 reads FQGNSA. CDR3 residues: CASSLAASGDTQYF. CDR3 nucleotides: TGTGCCAGCAGCTTAGCAGCGTCCGGAGATACGCAGTATTTT.

The table lists this clonotype with many counts. The genes are TRBV28 and TRBJ1-2; D gene unclear. The CDR3 length is 12 residues. The germline V and J ends were trimmed by 9 bases and 6 bases, with 14 bases remaining between them. The V gene's germline CDR1 is MDHEN and CDR2 SYDVKM. The CDR3 spells CASKSMGNGYTF. The CDR3 coding sequence is TGTGCCAGTAAGAGTATGGGCAATGGCTACACCTTC.

The genes are TRBV11-2 and TRBJ2-7, with D possibly being TRBD1 or TRBD2 (5 bases each). The V gene's germline CDR1 is SGHAT and CDR2 FQNNGV. Trimming left V 5 bases short and J 0 bases short, with 11 bases between. The CDR3 spans 14 residues. The CDR3 here is CASSSRDPSYEQYF. The CDR3, as DNA: TGTGCCAGCAGCAGCCGGGACCCCTCCTACGAGCAGTACTTC.

This clonotype was seen at least ten times. The chain is built from TRBV20-1 and TRBJ2-7; the match to TRBD2 covers 15 bases. The germline V gene has CDR1 DFQATT and CDR2 SNEGSKA (reference sequence). This CDR3 has 16 residues. Trimming cost V 6 bases and J 1 base; bases outside gene matches: 7. CDR3 nucleotide sequence: TGCAGTGCCCCGGGACTAGCGGGAGGTAGTTCCTACGAGCAGTACTTC. Protein: CSAPGLAGGSSYEQYF.

The chain carries TRBV7-2 and TRBJ1-2; a weak D match, TRBD1 (5 bases). The CDR3 runs 14 residues. The V and J ends lost 2 bases and 6 bases respectively, with 13 bases between them. CDR1 is SGHTA and CDR2 is FQGNSA in the germline V gene. Here the CDR3 DNA reads TGTGCCAGCAGCTTACAGGGCCTAGTCGATGGCTACACCTTC. This encodes CASSLQGLVDGYTF. The whole variable domain, filled in from reference TRBV7-2 and TRBJ1-2, reads GAGVSQSPSNKVTEKGKDVELRCDPISGHTALYWYRQSLGQGLEFLIYFQGNSAPDKSGLPSDRFSAERTGGSVSTLTIQRTQQEDSAVYLCASSLQGLVDGYTFGSGTRLTVV.

This sequence joins TRBV6-2 or TRBV6-3 and TRBJ2-1; D is undetermined. The ends were cut back, 2 bases at V and 7 bases at J, with 12 bases in the middle. Looked up from germline, CDR1 is MNHEY and CDR2 is SVGEGT. The CDR3 spans 14 residues. CDR3 amino acids: CASSYGFPGNEQFF. CDR3 coding DNA: TGTGCCAGCAGTTACGGGTTTCCTGGGAATGAGCAGTTCTTC.